These T cell receptor beta chains were read from a single sample in a study of T cells in Graves' hyperthyroidism and ophthalmopathy. TCRdb re-called the multiplex PCR reads through MiXCR, storing one row per CDR3 protein. Among 660,000 or so distinct CDR3 sequences listed, less than 45% were seen once. Sequences were obtained from peripheral blood or thyroid tissue (not recorded which). These receptors all stem from an adult man with Graves' disease, either hyperthyroidism or ophthalmopathy (not recorded which). The CDR3 runs from the conserved cysteine through the conserved F or W. The D gene is left open where the match is weak. Not all rows give a size; the values are once, few, many and, for expanded clones, a class.

-	TRBJ2-7	TRBV20-1	TRBD1	CSARDPRTGTGSYEQYF	TGCAGTGCTAGAGACCCCCGGACAGGGACTGGTAGTTACGAGCAGTACTTC
-	TRBJ2-3	TRBV7-2	-	CASSRTIGTDTQYF	TGTGCCAGCAGCCGGACTATAGGCACAGATACGCAGTATTTT
few	TRBJ2-2	TRBV6-5	-	CASSSHEGGELFF	TGTGCCAGCAGTTCCCACGAGGGCGGGGAGCTGTTTTTT
-	TRBJ1-2	TRBV15	TRBD1	CATSTPDRANYGYTF	TGTGCCACCAGCACCCCGGACAGGGCTAACTATGGCTACACCTTC
many	TRBJ1-2	TRBV24-1	-	CATSDFGAGHGYTF	TGTGCCACCAGTGATTTCGGCGCAGGGCACGGCTACACCTTC
many	TRBJ2-5	TRBV7-9	-	CASSLVGRFQETQYF	TGTGCCAGCAGCTTAGTCGGCAGGTTCCAAGAGACCCAGTACTTC
few	TRBJ1-2	TRBV29-1	-	CSVEDSRSIDYGYTF	TGCAGCGTTGAAGATAGCAGGAGTATAGACTATGGCTACACCTTC
many	TRBJ1-6	TRBV10-3	-	CAISESINSPLHF	TGTGCCATCAGTGAGTCTATTAATTCACCCCTCCACTTT
-	TRBJ2-5	TRBV6-1	-	CASSGAPGETQYF	TGTGCCAGCAGCGGGGCGCCGGGGGAGACCCAGTACTTC
-	TRBJ1-2	TRBV29-1	TRBD1	CSVPTGQYGYTF	TGCAGCGTTCCGACAGGGCAGTATGGCTACACCTTC
few	TRBJ1-5	TRBV7-8	-	CASSGLGAQPQHF	TGTGCCAGCAGTGGGTTGGGGGCTCAGCCCCAGCATTTT
-	TRBJ1-4	TRBV5-1	-	CASSSGGSLNEKLFF	TGCGCCAGCAGCTCGGGGGGTTCCTTAAATGAAAAACTGTTTTTT
many	TRBJ1-1	TRBV19	-	CASSIQYSTEAFF	TGTGCCAGTAGTATTCAGTATTCCACTGAAGCTTTCTTT
-	TRBJ1-1	TRBV5-1	-	CASRGSFWGRGTEAFF	TGCGCCAGCAGAGGGTCATTTTGGGGGCGCGGCACTGAAGCTTTCTTT
-	TRBJ2-7	TRBV11-1	TRBD1	CASSHAGTGSYEQYF	TGTGCCAGCAGCCATGCCGGGACAGGCTCCTACGAGCAGTACTTC
-	TRBJ2-7	TRBV10-3	-	CAVLRDDSYEQYF	TGTGCCGTCCTCCGGGACGACTCCTACGAGCAGTACTTC
-	TRBJ2-7	TRBV11-2	-	CASSLGSRNYEQYF	TGTGCCAGCAGCTTAGGGTCTCGTAACTACGAGCAGTACTTC
many	TRBJ2-5	TRBV7-9	TRBD1	CASSGGTGRQETQYF	TGTGCCAGCAGCGGGGGGACAGGGCGCCAAGAGACCCAGTACTTC
once	TRBJ2-5	TRBV7-3	TRBD2	CASSFEGGGRRETQYF	TGTGCCAGCAGCTTTGAGGGCGGGGGGCGAAGAGAGACCCAGTACTTC
-	TRBJ1-5	TRBV7-9	TRBD1	CASSPGDRDFQPQHF	TGTGCCAGCAGCCCCGGCGACAGGGATTTTCAGCCCCAGCATTTT
-	TRBJ2-7	TRBV6-4	TRBD2	CASSDLGLAGAYEQYF	TGTGCCAGCAGTGACCTTGGACTAGCGGGAGCATACGAGCAGTACTTC
-	TRBJ1-2	TRBV20-1	-	CSASTPGQNYGYTF	TGCAGTGCTAGCACGCCAGGCCAGAACTATGGCTACACCTTC
-	TRBJ1-4	TRBV2	-	CASSFRDDAEKLFF	TGTGCCAGCAGTTTCCGGGACGATGCGGAAAAACTGTTTTTT
-	TRBJ2-1	TRBV25-1	-	CASSEYVGGGNEQFF	TGTGCCAGCAGTGAATACGTGGGAGGGGGGAATGAGCAGTTCTTC
-	TRBJ1-3	TRBV7-9	-	CASSPWGAEGNTIYF	TGTGCCAGCAGCCCTTGGGGAGCCGAAGGAAACACCATATATTTT